A single sample gave rise to the 20 T cell receptor beta chains below, sequenced in a study of graft-versus-host responses after intestinal transplantation. For these receptors, no antigen is known. The method was immunoSEQ multiplex PCR; TCRdb's version includes in-frame clones alone and lacks a portion of them. The sample has tens of thousands of clones; 93% are singletons. The specimen was unstimulated CD8+ T cells sorted from spleen or lymph node cells, collected before transplant. Receptors were obtained from a human donor who was the organ donor for an intestinal transplant.

This clone was picked up one time. V is TRBV27 and J is TRBJ2-3; D may correspond to TRBD1 or TRBD2 (6 bases each). The CDR3 extends over 13 amino acids. Trimming shortened V by 3 bases and J by 8 bases, and 12 bases separated the two germline ends. Germline V lookup: CDR1 MNHEY, CDR2 SMNVEV (reference sequence). CDR3 DNA sequence: TGTGCCAGCAGTTTTAGGTGGGGGGCTACGCAGTATTTT. Translated, it gives CASSFRWGATQYF.

CDR3 amino acids: CASSDLAGVNNEQFF. CDR3 in DNA: TGTGCCAGCAGTGACCTAGCGGGAGTAAACAATGAGCAGTTCTTC. The chain uses TRBV2 and TRBJ2-1; 10 positions match TRBD2. The CDR3 has 15 residues. Trimming at V came to 3 bases and at J to 5 bases, leaving 4 bases not matched to a gene. Germline lookup yields CDR1 SNHLY and CDR2 FYNNEI.

V is TRBV18 and J is TRBJ2-6; no definite D call. The CDR3 consists of 16 residues. The V end lost 5 bases, the J end lost 0 bases, and 11 bases lay between the germline ends. The germline V gene encodes CDR1 KGHSH and CDR2 LQKENI. The CDR3 is CASSNSRSSGANVLTF. The DNA for the CDR3 is TGTGCCAGCTCAAACAGTAGGAGCTCTGGGGCCAACGTCCTGACTTTC.

The rearrangement links TRBV14 to TRBJ1-2; D is ambiguous. With 4 bases removed from V and 5 bases from J, the gap between germline ends came to 14 bases. This CDR3 has 14 residues. CDR1 and CDR2 (germline): SGHDN, FVKESK. The DNA for the CDR3 is TGTGCCAGCAGCCTACGGGGTCGGCCATATGGCTACACCTTC. This translates into CASSLRGRPYGYTF.

This chain connects TRBV18 to TRBJ2-1; TRBD2 aligns across 7 bases. This CDR3 has 15 amino acids. The ends lost 4 bases at V and 3 bases at J; junction bases unmatched: 6. The germline CDR1 and CDR2 sequences are KGHSH and LQKENI. The CDR3 DNA is TGTGCCAGCTCACTGGGAGGGGAGAACTACAATGAGCAGTTCTTC. Its protein is CASSLGGENYNEQFF.

The CDR3 reads CASSLRLGGTGYNEQFF. DNA for the CDR3: TGTGCCAGCAGCTTAAGGTTAGGGGGGACTGGATACAATGAGCAGTTCTTC. V is TRBV7-8 and J is TRBJ2-1; D tentatively fits TRBD1 or TRBD2 (6 bases each). V lost 2 bases, J lost 4 bases, and 18 bases lay in between. The CDR3 sequence is 17 residues long. Germline V gene sequence: CDR1 SGHVS, CDR2 FQNEAQ.

This chain joins TRBV7-2 and TRBJ2-1; 7 bases match TRBD2. V lost 5 bases, J lost 6 bases, and 4 bases stayed unmatched. The CDR3 covers 13 residues. Germline loops: CDR1 SGHTA, CDR2 FQGNSA. The CDR3 DNA follows: TGTGCCAGCAGCCAGACTAGCCCCAATGAGCAGTTCTTC. As protein: CASSQTSPNEQFF.

Only one count was recorded for this clone. The V call is TRBV27, the J call TRBJ2-7; D is possibly TRBD2 (5 bases). CDR1 MNHEY and CDR2 SMNVEV come from the germline V gene (reference sequence). The V end lost 5 bases, the J end lost 7 bases, and 15 bases lay between the germline ends. This CDR3 has 13 amino acids. The CDR3 DNA follows: TGTGCCAGCAGTCCCGGTGGGAGCGGAGAGCAGTACTTC. The encoded protein is CASSPGGSGEQYF.

The chain joins TRBV28 to TRBJ1-2; 7 bases align to TRBD1. The CDR3 runs to 12 residues. Germline CDR1 and CDR2: MDHEN and SYDVKM. Trimming removed 3 bases from V and 6 bases from J; junction bases left unmatched: 1. The CDR3 spells CASSFRGNGYTF. CDR3 sequence (DNA): TGTGCCAGCAGTTTCAGGGGGAATGGCTACACCTTC.

The genes are TRBV27 and TRBJ2-2; TRBD1 might be the D (6 bases). Germline-derived CDR1 and CDR2 are MNHEY and SMNVEV (reference sequence). Trimming cost V 0 bases and J 5 bases, with 16 bases left between them. The CDR3 totals 17 residues. In DNA, the CDR3 is TGTGCCAGCAGTTTATCGAGCACAGGGAAAGGAACCGGGGAGCTGTTTTTT. It codes for CASSLSSTGKGTGELFF.

As to this clone: An end of the junction does not agree with germline; a read error may underlie this. This sequence joins TRBV4-1 and TRBJ1-5; the D gene is possibly TRBD1 (6 bases). The germline V gene has CDR1 MGHRA and CDR2 YSYEKL. This CDR3 is 14 amino acids long. CDR3 amino acids: CASSQRQDNQPQHF. The CDR3 nucleotides are TGTGCCAGCAGCCAGCGACAGGACAATCAGCCCCAGCATTTT.

This rearrangement joins TRBV7-9 to TRBJ1-2; 12 bases align to TRBD1. The CDR3 spans 14 residues. With 8 bases clipped from V and 9 bases from J, the junction kept 10 bases outside the gene matches. From germline, CDR1 is SEHNR and CDR2 FQNEAQ (reference sequence). The CDR3 is CASSRDRGLGRYTF. CDR3 sequence (DNA): TGTGCCAGCTCCCGGGACAGGGGGCTTGGGCGCTACACCTTC.

The genes are TRBV5-4 and TRBJ2-7, with TRBD2 identical over 15 bases. In germline, CDR1 is SGHNT, CDR2 YYREEE (reference sequence). This CDR3 is 17 amino acids long. The J segment lost 6 bases and the V segment lost 3 bases, leaving 10 bases of the junction unmatched. For the CDR3, the DNA is TGTGCCAGCAGCTGGTGCGGACTAGCGGGAGGGCCGTGCGAGCAGTACTTC. Protein sequence: CASSWCGLAGGPCEQYF.

The CDR3 nucleotides read TGTGCCAGCAGCTTATTGGAGGACGAGCAGTACTTC. It is translated as CASSLLEDEQYF. The rearrangement links TRBV7-6 to TRBJ2-7, with a weak D call TRBD2 (5 bases). Germline CDR1 and CDR2: SGHVS and FNYEAQ. This CDR3 contains 12 residues. Trimming pared 2 bases from V and 5 bases from J, leaving 7 bases between.

The chain couples TRBV6-6 to TRBJ2-1, with D unclear. This CDR3 contains 12 residues. From germline, CDR1 is MNHNY and CDR2 SVGAGI (reference sequence). Trimming removed 3 bases at V and 5 bases at J, with 5 bases between. CDR3 DNA sequence: TGTGCCAGCAGTTATGGGGACAATGAGCAGTTCTTC. This codes for CASSYGDNEQFF.

The rearrangement joins TRBV7-9 to TRBJ2-3, with D possibly being TRBD1 or TRBD2 (5 bases each). CDR1 is SEHNR and CDR2 is FQNEAQ in the germline V gene (reference sequence). The CDR3 spans 11 residues. The V end was cut by 4 bases, the J end by 6 bases, with 5 bases between. The CDR3 loop reads CASSWGDTQYF. CDR3 nucleotide sequence: TGTGCCAGCAGCTGGGGGGATACGCAGTATTTT.

This sequence joins TRBV30 and TRBJ2-1; 9 bases match TRBD2. V lost 4 bases, J lost 8 bases, and 9 bases stayed unmatched. Germline V gene sequence: CDR1 GTSNPN, CDR2 SVGIG (reference sequence). This CDR3 is built from 14 residues. The CDR3 DNA follows: TGTGCCTGGATCGGGGGACTAGCCGGCGATGAGCAGTTCTTC. Residues: CAWIGGLAGDEQFF.

The rearrangement uses TRBV28 and TRBJ2-7; 15 bases are shared with TRBD2. The CDR3 spans 15 residues. The ends lost 3 bases at V and 3 bases at J; junction bases unmatched: 0. The germline CDR1 and CDR2 sequences are MDHEN and SYDVKM. The CDR3, as DNA: TGTGCCAGCAGTTTGGGACTAGCGGGAGGCTACGAGCAGTACTTC. This codes for CASSLGLAGGYEQYF.

This chain uses TRBV6-1 with TRBJ2-1; 7 bases are shared with TRBD2. Germline CDR1 is MNHNS and CDR2 is SASEGT. V dropped 7 bases and J dropped 8; count of bases not matched to a gene: 11. This CDR3 region has 14 residues. This CDR3 is CASTLGGRIDEQFF. DNA of the CDR3: TGTGCCAGCACCTTAGGCGGGAGAATCGATGAGCAGTTCTTC.

V gene TRBV2 combines with J gene TRBJ2-7; the match to TRBD2 covers 14 bases. CDR1 SNHLY and CDR2 FYNNEI come from the germline V gene. This CDR3 spans 15 amino acids. J gave up 0 bases and V 9 bases, and 4 bases lay outside the gene matches. CDR3 amino acids: CARGTSGSPSYEQYF. The CDR3 bases are TGTGCCAGGGGGACTAGCGGGAGCCCCTCCTACGAGCAGTACTTC.